The 3 T cell receptor beta chains below were found in one sample sequenced in a study of cytomegalovirus exposure and HLA in healthy donors (dated by TCRdb to about 2017). Library preparation employed the immunoSEQ multiplex PCR assay. TCRdb stores this immuneACCESS table with in-frame sequences only. Part of the clones is absent; in the studies checked, under half of the shortfall reflects unresolved V genes, and no reason is known for the rest. The sample table records about 120,000 clones; more than 75% of these occur just once. The ten top clones hold nearly 6.5% of the sample. The sequenced material came from PBMCs. The receptor set was obtained from a woman aged 18-30 years in good health and CMV-seropositive.

The chain uses TRBV13 and TRBJ2-7, with 11 bases fitting TRBD1. Unmatched junction bases numbered 10, after V lost 3 bases and J lost 0 bases. This CDR3 contains 18 residues. The germline gives CDR1 PRHDT, CDR2 FYEKMQ (reference sequence). The CDR3 DNA sequence: TGTGCCAGCAGCTTTAGGACAGGGGGCCCCCGGAGCTCCTACGAGCAGTACTTC. Residues: CASSFRTGGPRSSYEQYF. The whole variable domain, filled in from reference TRBV13 and TRBJ2-7, reads AAGVIQSPRHLIKEKRETATLKCYPIPRHDTVYWYQQGPGQDPQFLISFYEKMQSDKGSIPDRFSAQQFSDYHSELNMSSLELGDSALYFCASSFRTGGPRSSYEQYFGPGTRLTVT.

The V and J genes are TRBV2 and TRBJ1-6; TRBD1 might be the D (6 bases). Germline-derived CDR1 and CDR2 are SNHLY and FYNNEI. V lost 5 bases, J lost 7 bases, and 12 bases lay in between. This CDR3 is built from 14 residues. DNA for the CDR3: TGTGCCAGCAGTCAGGACAGCCCAAATTCACCCCTCCACTTT. This gives the protein CASSQDSPNSPLHF.

V usage is TRBV9 and J usage is TRBJ2-7, with D perhaps matching TRBD2 (7 bases). The CDR3 covers 16 residues. CDR1 and CDR2 (germline): SGDLS, YYNGEE. The V end lost 0 bases, the J end lost 4 bases, and 17 bases lay between the germline ends. CDR3 amino acids: CASSVGGGGQLYEQYF. As DNA, the CDR3 is TGTGCCAGCAGCGTAGGGGGGGGTGGACAGCTTTACGAGCAGTACTTC.